Reported below is one T cell receptor beta chain. Its matching antigen is unknown. Using 200 ng DNA, around 30,000 T cell genomes, the sorted-subset replicate PCRs were run. The repertoire was sequenced with immunoSEQ multiplex PCR; TCRdb's copy has only in-frame clones and lacks some. The repertoire consists of over a million clones, with roughly 97% occurring once and the leading ten covering roughly 1.2%. Only Caucasian adults living in Nashville, Tennessee served as donors. The authors divided CD4+ cells into CD45RA+ naive and CD45RA-negative memory subsets. Germline CDR1 and CDR2: KGHSH and LQKENI. The CDR3 length is 14 residues. V lost 3 bases, J lost 1 base, and 9 bases lay in between. This record comes from a study of shared clonotypes between healthy human individuals. Broader study findings: Between a handful of donors, naive CD4 clonotypes were shared at a level of about 5%.

This receptor was identified in a man aged 30 to 39 in good health. Sequences were obtained from naive CD4+ T cells sorted from blood. Subset of the sample: CD45RA+ positively selected. The chain uses TRBV18 and TRBJ1-1; D uncertain. DNA of the CDR3: TGTGCCAGCTCACCGAAGGCGGGGAACACTGAAGCTTTCTTT. This encodes CASSPKAGNTEAFF.